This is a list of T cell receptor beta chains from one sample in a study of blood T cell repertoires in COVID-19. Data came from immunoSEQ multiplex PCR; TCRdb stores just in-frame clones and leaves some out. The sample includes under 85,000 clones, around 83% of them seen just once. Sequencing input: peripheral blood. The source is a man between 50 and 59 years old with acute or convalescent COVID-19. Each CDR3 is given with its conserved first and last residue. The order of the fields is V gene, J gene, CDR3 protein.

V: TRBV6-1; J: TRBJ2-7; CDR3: CASSESTLGGPYEQYF
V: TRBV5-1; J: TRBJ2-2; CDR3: CASSLVEVGELFF
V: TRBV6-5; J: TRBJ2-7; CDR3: CASSPEEPESYEQYF
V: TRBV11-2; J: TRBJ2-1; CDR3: CASSLSPGQYNEQFF
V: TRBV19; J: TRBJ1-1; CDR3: CASDKQGTDEAFF
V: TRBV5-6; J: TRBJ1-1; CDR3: CASSLQGGNTEAFF
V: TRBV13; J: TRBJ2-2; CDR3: CASSFTTGLAADGELFF
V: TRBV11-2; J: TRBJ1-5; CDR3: CASSLGEGYNQPQHF
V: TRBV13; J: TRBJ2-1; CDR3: CASSVQVNEQFF
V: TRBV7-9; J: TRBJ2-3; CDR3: CASSLGSLAGSTDTQYF
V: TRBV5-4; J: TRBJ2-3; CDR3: CASSLGTSGNTDTQYF
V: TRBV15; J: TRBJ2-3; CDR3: CATSRDPIAGGREDTQYF
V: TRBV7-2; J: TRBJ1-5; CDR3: CASSPGQDQPQHF
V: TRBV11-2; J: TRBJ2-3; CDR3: CASSASTDTQYF
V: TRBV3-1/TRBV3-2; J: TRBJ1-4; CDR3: CASSRSLGTDLFF
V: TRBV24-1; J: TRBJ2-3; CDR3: CATSGRTGEQYF
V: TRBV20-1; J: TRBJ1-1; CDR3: CSASFGPGNTEAFF
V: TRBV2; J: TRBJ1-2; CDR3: CASSEGWAGVRGYTF
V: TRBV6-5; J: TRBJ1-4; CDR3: CASRTDRGSEKLFF
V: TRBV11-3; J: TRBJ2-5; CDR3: CASSLAYSQETQYF
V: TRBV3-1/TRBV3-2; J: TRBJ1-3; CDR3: CASSQERMVGGSGNTIYF
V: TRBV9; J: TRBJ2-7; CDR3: CASSVAVRDYEQYF
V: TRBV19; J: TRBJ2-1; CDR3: CASTGLVGPNEQFF
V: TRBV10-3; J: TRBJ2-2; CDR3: CAISNGQGSGSGELFF
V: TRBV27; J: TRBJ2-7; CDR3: CASRGTGFSYEQYF
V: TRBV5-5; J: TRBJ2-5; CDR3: CASSPGWTPETQYF
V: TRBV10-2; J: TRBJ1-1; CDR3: CASSTGPGTEAFF
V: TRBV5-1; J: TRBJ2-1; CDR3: CASSRPGNEQFF
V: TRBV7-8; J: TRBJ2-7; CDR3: CASSLGTSGNYEQYF
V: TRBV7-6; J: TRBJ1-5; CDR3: CASSLGGAGSNQPQHF
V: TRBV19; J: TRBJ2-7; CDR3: CASSISGPWEQYF
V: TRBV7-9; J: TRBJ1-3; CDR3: CASKRFSGNTIYF
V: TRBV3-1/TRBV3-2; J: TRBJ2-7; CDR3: CASSQVGGTYEQYF
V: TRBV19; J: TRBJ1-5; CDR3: CASSLMGEVGSDQPQHF
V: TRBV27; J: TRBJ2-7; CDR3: CASNPGTSGGAYEQYF
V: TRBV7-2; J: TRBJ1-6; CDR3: CASSLAGTVYNSPLHF
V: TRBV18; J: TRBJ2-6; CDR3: CASSFWTGNQGANVLTF
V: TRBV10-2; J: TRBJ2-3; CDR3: CASSDPGGHTDTQYF
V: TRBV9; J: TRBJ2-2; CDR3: CASSVVTSGNTGELFF
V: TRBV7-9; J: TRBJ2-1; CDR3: CASSSTGNSYNEQFF
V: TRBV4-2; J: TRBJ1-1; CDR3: CASSQQGRAFF
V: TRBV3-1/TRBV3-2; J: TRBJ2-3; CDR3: CASSQGDRSPDTQYF
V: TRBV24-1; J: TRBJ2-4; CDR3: CATSDFNPIGQLSKNIQYF
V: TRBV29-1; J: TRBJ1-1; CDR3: CSVEATGGRAFF
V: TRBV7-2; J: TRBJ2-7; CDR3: CASSATRVEQYF
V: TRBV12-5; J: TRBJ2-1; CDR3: CASGERGSSYNEQFF